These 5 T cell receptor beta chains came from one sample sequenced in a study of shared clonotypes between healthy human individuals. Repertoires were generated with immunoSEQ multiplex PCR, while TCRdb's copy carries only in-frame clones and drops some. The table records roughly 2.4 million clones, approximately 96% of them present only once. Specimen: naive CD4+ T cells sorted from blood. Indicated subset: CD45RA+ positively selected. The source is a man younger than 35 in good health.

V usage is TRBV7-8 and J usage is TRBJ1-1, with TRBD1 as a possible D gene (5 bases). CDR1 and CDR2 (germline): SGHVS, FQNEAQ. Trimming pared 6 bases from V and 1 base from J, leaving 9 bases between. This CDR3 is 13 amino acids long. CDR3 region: CASSQQENTEAFF. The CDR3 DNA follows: TGTGCCAGCAGTCAACAGGAGAACACTGAAGCTTTCTTT.

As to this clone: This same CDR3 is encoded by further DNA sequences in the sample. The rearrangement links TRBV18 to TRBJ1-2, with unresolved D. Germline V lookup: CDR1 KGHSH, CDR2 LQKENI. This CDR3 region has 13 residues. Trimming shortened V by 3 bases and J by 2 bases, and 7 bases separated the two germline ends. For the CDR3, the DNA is TGTGCCAGCTCACCGGACGGGAACTATGGCTACACCTTC. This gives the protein CASSPDGNYGYTF.

The CDR3 DNA reads as TGTGCCAGCAGCGTAGACCTCGAGGGGCCCGCAGCTAACTATGGCTACACCTTC. Its protein product is CASSVDLEGPAANYGYTF. The V and J genes are TRBV9 and TRBJ1-2; possible D gene TRBD1, 5 bases. This CDR3 region has 18 residues. The V gene's germline CDR1 is SGDLS and CDR2 YYNGEE. V was shortened by 0 bases and J by 0 bases, with 18 bases between the two germline ends.

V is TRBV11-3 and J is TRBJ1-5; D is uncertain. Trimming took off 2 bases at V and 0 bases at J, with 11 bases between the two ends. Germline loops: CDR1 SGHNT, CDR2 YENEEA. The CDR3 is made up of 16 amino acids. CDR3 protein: CASSLSSPYSNQPQHF. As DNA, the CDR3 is TGTGCCAGCAGCTTATCGTCACCGTATAGCAATCAGCCCCAGCATTTT.

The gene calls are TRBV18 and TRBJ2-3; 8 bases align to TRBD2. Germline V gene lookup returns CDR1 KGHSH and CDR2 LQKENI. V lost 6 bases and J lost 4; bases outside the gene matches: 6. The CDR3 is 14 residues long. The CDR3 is CASSQGLEADTQYF. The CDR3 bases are TGTGCCAGCTCTCAGGGACTAGAGGCAGATACGCAGTATTTT.